The 25 T cell receptor beta chains in this list originate from one sample, sequenced in a study of CD8 T cells in Susac syndrome. Reverse transcription of about 0.5 to 1 ug RNA was carried out with random hexamers. MiXCR, run by TCRdb on the immunoSEQ multiplex PCR reads, gives a single entry per CDR3 protein. This sample carries some 150,000 distinct CDR3 sequences, less than 95% of them seen once, and the ten largest clones take 0.07% to 0.1%. The sequenced material came from CD4+ T cells from PBMCs. The receptors originated from a human donor in good health.

The chain is built from TRBV6-6 and TRBJ2-5; D may be TRBD1 (5 bases). The CDR3 totals 13 residues. Trimming removed 4 bases at V and 5 bases at J, with 11 bases between. Germline CDR1 is MNHNY and CDR2 is SVGAGI (reference sequence). The CDR3 DNA reads TGTGCCAGCAGTTCCCGACAGAAGGAGACCCAGTACTTC. It encodes CASSSRQKETQYF.

V and J are TRBV15 and TRBJ2-1; 10 bases align to TRBD2. This CDR3 is 14 amino acids long. CDR1 is LNHNV, CDR2 YYDKDF, per germline (reference sequence). V lost 3 bases and J lost 8; bases outside the gene matches: 4. CDR3 protein: CATSRLAGVDEQFF. The CDR3 DNA sequence: TGTGCCACCAGCAGGCTAGCGGGAGTCGATGAGCAGTTCTTC.

This clonotype was recorded only once. The chain has TRBV5-4 and TRBJ2-2; 14 bases match TRBD2. CDR1 SGHNT and CDR2 YYREEE come from the germline V gene (reference sequence). The V gene end was trimmed by 4 bases and the J gene end by 5 bases; junction bases not matched to a gene: 13. The CDR3 contains 19 residues. The CDR3 loop reads CASSATRGTSGRSTGELFF. In DNA, the CDR3 is TGTGCCAGCAGCGCCACTCGGGGGACTAGCGGGAGAAGTACCGGGGAGCTGTTTTTT.

The chain employs TRBV20-1 and TRBJ1-5; TRBD1 might be the D (5 bases). CDR1 is DFQATT, CDR2 SNEGSKA, per germline (reference sequence). The CDR3 runs 13 residues. Trimming shortened V by 3 bases and J by 7 bases, and 13 bases separated the two germline ends. The CDR3 is CSASDSLRQPQHF. The CDR3 bases are TGCAGTGCTAGTGACAGCCTGAGGCAGCCCCAGCATTTT.

The chain is built from TRBV20-1 and TRBJ2-1; D gene uncertain. The CDR3 is 15 residues long. The ends were cut back, 2 bases at V and 0 bases at J, with 11 bases in the middle. Germline V gene sequence: CDR1 DFQATT, CDR2 SNEGSKA (reference sequence). CDR3 region: CSARYSPSSYNEQFF. As DNA, the CDR3 is TGCAGTGCTAGATACTCCCCCAGCTCCTACAATGAGCAGTTCTTC.

The V call is TRBV5-1, the J call TRBJ1-4, with a weak D call TRBD1 (5 bases). Germline values: CDR1 SGHRS, CDR2 YFSETQ. Trimming removed 0 bases from V and 7 bases from J, with 13 bases in between. The CDR3 has 15 residues. The CDR3 protein is CASSLAAGTTEKLFF. CDR3 nucleotide sequence: TGCGCCAGCAGCTTGGCCGCCGGGACGACTGAAAAACTGTTTTTT.

The genes are TRBV12-3 or TRBV12-4 and TRBJ2-7; possible D gene TRBD2, 7 bases. Trimming left V 6 bases short and J 6 bases short, with 21 bases between. There are 15 residues in the CDR3. In DNA, the CDR3 is TGTGCCAGCAGCGCCGCAGGGGCGGGAGCCTTCGAGCAGTACTTC. Encoded protein: CASSAAGAGAFEQYF.

This CDR3 reads CASSESAGVGYTF. CDR3 DNA sequence: TGCGCCAGCAGTGAGTCGGCGGGGGTCGGCTACACCTTC. The chain is built from TRBV10-2 and TRBJ1-2, with D possibly matching TRBD1 (5 bases). Germline lookup yields CDR1 WSHSY and CDR2 SAAADI. The ends were cut back, 0 bases at V and 8 bases at J, with 10 bases in the middle. This CDR3 comprises 13 residues.

This clonotype was detected a few times. The chain recombines TRBV5-4 with TRBJ1-2; D is unclear. Trimming shortened V by 3 bases and J by 1 base, and 4 bases separated the two germline ends. This CDR3 is built from 12 residues. CDR1 and CDR2 (germline): SGHNT, YYREEE (reference sequence). DNA of the CDR3: TGTGCCAGCAGCTCGGATAACTATGGCTACACCTTC. Encoded protein: CASSSDNYGYTF.

V usage is TRBV5-6 and J usage is TRBJ2-7; D perhaps matches TRBD2 (6 bases). Germline V CDR1 and CDR2: SGHDT, YYEEEE. This CDR3 is 12 amino acids long. V was shortened by 0 bases and J by 9 bases, with 10 bases between the two germline ends. The CDR3 loop reads CASSLAMGGQYF. CDR3 in DNA: TGTGCCAGCAGCTTGGCGATGGGGGGGCAGTACTTC. Drawing the rest from reference TRBV5-6 and TRBJ2-7, the complete variable domain is DAGVTQSPTHLIKTRGQQVTLRCSPKSGHDTVSWYQQALGQGPQFIFQYYEEEERQRGNFPDRFSGHQFPNYSSELNVNALLLGDSALYLCASSLAMGGQYFGPGTRLTVT.

This clonotype came up once. J is TRBJ2-3 and V is TRBV30; D is uncertain. With 2 bases removed from V and 1 base from J, the gap between germline ends came to 7 bases. Looked up from germline, CDR1 is GTSNPN and CDR2 is SVGIG (reference sequence). There are 13 residues in the CDR3. CDR3 nucleotide sequence: TGTGCCTGGAGTCGGGCTGGCACAGATACGCAGTATTTT. Residues: CAWSRAGTDTQYF.

In DNA, the CDR3 is TGTGCCAGCAGCTTAGAACCGATGTTACCAACCCAGTACTTC. Its protein is CASSLEPMLPTQYF. The gene calls are TRBV11-2 and TRBJ2-5; D is undetermined. Per germline, CDR1 SGHAT and CDR2 FQNNGV. The CDR3 covers 14 residues. Between the trimmed V and J ends, which lost 0 bases and 8 bases, there was a span of 13 bases.

The CDR3 sequence is CASSFFGTSGMKTQYF. The CDR3 DNA reads TGTGCCAGCAGCTTTTTCGGGACTAGCGGGATGAAGACCCAGTACTTC. The rearrangement joins TRBV7-9 to TRBJ2-5, with 13 bases fitting TRBD2. CDR3 size: 16 residues. From germline, CDR1 is SEHNR and CDR2 FQNEAQ (reference sequence). The junction had 7 bases not matched to a gene; V was cut back by 3 bases and J by 6 bases.

This chain links TRBV3-1 with TRBJ2-7; D tentatively fits TRBD1 or TRBD2 (5 bases each). This CDR3 contains 15 residues. V lost 0 bases and J lost 5, with 14 bases in between. Germline V gene data show CDR1 as LGHDT and CDR2 as YNNKEL (reference sequence). The chain's CDR3 is CASSQEPTGGHEQYF. CDR3 DNA sequence: TGTGCCAGCAGCCAAGAGCCCACAGGCGGGCACGAGCAGTACTTC.

V usage is TRBV20-1 and J usage is TRBJ1-4, with TRBD1 matching over 8 bases. The J segment lost 6 bases and the V segment lost 1 base, leaving 1 base of the junction unmatched. This CDR3 contains 13 residues. Germline-derived CDR1 and CDR2 are DFQATT and SNEGSKA (reference sequence). CDR3 sequence: CSARGTGYEKLFF. The CDR3 coding sequence is TGCAGTGCTAGAGGGACAGGGTATGAAAAACTGTTTTTT.

The genes are TRBV5-4 and TRBJ1-2; D is unclear. The V end lost 4 bases, the J end lost 7 bases, and 11 bases lay between the germline ends. Germline CDR1 and CDR2: SGHNT and YYREEE (reference sequence). The length of the CDR3 is 12 residues. CDR3 sequence reads: CASSPKGGGYTF. CDR3 nucleotides: TGTGCCAGCAGCCCAAAGGGTGGTGGCTACACCTTC. Looking up the rest from reference TRBV5-4 and TRBJ1-2 gives the full variable domain: ETGVTQSPTHLIKTRGQQVTLRCSSQSGHNTVSWYQQALGQGPQFIFQYYREEENGRGNFPPRFSGLQFPNYSSELNVNALELDDSALYLCASSPKGGGYTFGSGTRLTVV.

The chain recombines TRBV6-6 with TRBJ2-7; 7 bases fit TRBD1. Looked up from germline, CDR1 is MNHNY and CDR2 is SVGAGI (reference sequence). The CDR3 runs to 15 residues. Trimming took 6 bases from V and 5 from J; bases not matched to a gene: 13. The CDR3: CASSATRQGSDEQYF. The CDR3, as DNA: TGTGCCAGCAGCGCAACCCGACAGGGATCTGACGAGCAGTACTTC.

This chain links TRBV12-3 or TRBV12-4 with TRBJ1-2; D unresolved. V lost 8 bases and J 8 bases, leaving 15 bases between the germline ends. There are 12 residues in the CDR3. CDR3 in amino acids: CASRAALRGYTF. In DNA form, the CDR3 reads TGTGCCAGCCGGGCAGCACTCCGGGGCTACACCTTC.

The chain links TRBV14 to TRBJ1-2; D gene unclear. CDR3 length: 13 amino acids. V shed 1 base and J shed 3 bases, with 6 bases lying between them. CDR1 is SGHDN, CDR2 FVKESK, per germline. The CDR3 protein is CASSQVGHYGYTF. DNA of the CDR3: TGTGCCAGCAGCCAAGTAGGACACTATGGCTACACCTTC.

The CDR3 is CASTSGINNEQFF. The CDR3 DNA follows: TGTGCCAGCACTAGCGGGATTAACAATGAGCAGTTCTTC. V is TRBV7-8 and J is TRBJ2-1; 9 bases line up with TRBD2. The CDR3 spans 13 residues. Germline V lookup: CDR1 SGHVS, CDR2 FQNEAQ. V lost 7 bases to trimming and J lost 5 bases; unmatched junction nucleotides: 3.

The rearrangement joins TRBV3-1 to TRBJ2-3, with 8 bases fitting TRBD2. Trimming cost V 1 base and J 5 bases; bases outside gene matches: 2. The V gene's germline CDR1 is LGHDT and CDR2 YNNKEL (reference sequence). CDR3 length: 14 residues. The CDR3 bases are TGTGCCAGCAGCCAAGCGGGAGGGGAAGATACGCAGTATTTT. Protein: CASSQAGGEDTQYF.

The chain joins TRBV10-3 to TRBJ1-4; the D gene is possibly TRBD1 (6 bases). The V end was cut by 2 bases, the J end by 8 bases, with 18 bases between. The CDR3 covers 16 residues. Germline V gene data show CDR1 as ENHRY and CDR2 as SYGVKD. The CDR3 DNA is TGTGCCATCAGTGAGGCAGAACAACCAGGGGACGAAAAACTGTTTTTT. Protein sequence: CAISEAEQPGDEKLFF.

V is TRBV20-1 and J is TRBJ2-7; 8 bases map to TRBD2. The J segment lost 5 bases and the V segment lost 6 bases, leaving 6 bases of the junction unmatched. The CDR3 has 12 residues. Per germline, CDR1 DFQATT and CDR2 SNEGSKA (reference sequence). CDR3 loop: CSADTGGDEQYF. The CDR3 nucleotides read TGCAGTGCCGACACGGGAGGGGACGAGCAGTACTTC.

This clonotype showed up just once. This CDR3 reads CASEGGAGEETQYF. The CDR3 bases are TGTGCCTCCGAGGGGGGAGCGGGGGAAGAGACCCAGTACTTC. The chain combines TRBV2 with TRBJ2-5, with 8 positions matching TRBD2. Germline loops: CDR1 SNHLY, CDR2 FYNNEI. The junction had 11 bases not matched to a gene; V was cut back by 11 bases and J by 3 bases. This CDR3 comprises 14 residues.

The J gene is TRBJ2-6, the V gene TRBV28; weak D call: TRBD1 (6 bases). CDR1 is MDHEN and CDR2 is SYDVKM in the germline V gene. The length of the CDR3 is 14 residues. V was clipped by 5 bases and J by 4 bases, with 9 bases between them. CDR3 nucleotide sequence: TGTGCCAGCAGTACAGGGATGGGGGCCAACGTCCTGACTTTC. This sequence encodes CASSTGMGANVLTF.